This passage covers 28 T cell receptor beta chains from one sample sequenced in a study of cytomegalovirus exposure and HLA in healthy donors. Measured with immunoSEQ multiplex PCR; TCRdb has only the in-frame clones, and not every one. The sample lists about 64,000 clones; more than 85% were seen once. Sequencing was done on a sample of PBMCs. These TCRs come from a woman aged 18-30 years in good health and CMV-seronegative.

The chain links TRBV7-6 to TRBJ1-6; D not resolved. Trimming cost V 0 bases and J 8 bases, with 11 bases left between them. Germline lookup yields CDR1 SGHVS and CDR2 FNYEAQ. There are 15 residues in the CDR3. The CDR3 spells CASSLAHGSDSPLHF. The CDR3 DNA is TGTGCCAGCAGCTTAGCGCACGGTAGTGATTCACCCCTCCACTTT. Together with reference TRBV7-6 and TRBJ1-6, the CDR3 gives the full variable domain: GAGVSQSPRYKVTKRGQDVALRCDPISGHVSLYWYRQALGQGPEFLTYFNYEAQQDKSGLPNDRFSAERPEGSISTLTIQRTEQRDSAMYRCASSLAHGSDSPLHFGNGTRLTVT.

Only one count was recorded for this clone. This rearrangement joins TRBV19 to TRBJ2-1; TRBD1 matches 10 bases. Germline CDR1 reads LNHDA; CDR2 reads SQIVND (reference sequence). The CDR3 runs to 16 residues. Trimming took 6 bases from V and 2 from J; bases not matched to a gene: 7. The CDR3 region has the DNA TGTGCCAGTAGAACCGTCGGACAGGGGGCCTACAATGAGCAGTTCTTC. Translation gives CASRTVGQGAYNEQFF.

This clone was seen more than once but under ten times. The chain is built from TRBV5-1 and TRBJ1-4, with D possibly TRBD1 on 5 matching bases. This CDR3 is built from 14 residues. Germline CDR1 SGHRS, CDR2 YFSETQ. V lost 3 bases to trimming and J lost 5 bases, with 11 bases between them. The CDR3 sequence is CASSSMGGNEKLFF. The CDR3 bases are TGCGCCAGCAGCTCCATGGGGGGAAATGAAAAACTGTTTTTT.

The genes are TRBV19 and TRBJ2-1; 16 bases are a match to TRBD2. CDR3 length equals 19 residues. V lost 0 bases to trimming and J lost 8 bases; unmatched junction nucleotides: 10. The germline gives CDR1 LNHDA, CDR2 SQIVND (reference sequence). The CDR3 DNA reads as TGTGCCAGTAGTATAGAACCTCCGGGACTAGCGGGGGGGAGGGATGAGCAGTTCTTC. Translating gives CASSIEPPGLAGGRDEQFF.

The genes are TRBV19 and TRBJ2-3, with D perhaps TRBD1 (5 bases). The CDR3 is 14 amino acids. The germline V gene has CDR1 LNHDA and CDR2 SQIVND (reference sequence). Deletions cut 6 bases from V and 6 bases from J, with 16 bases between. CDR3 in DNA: TGTGCCAGTAGGCTCAGGGAAGGCAGGGATACGCAGTATTTT. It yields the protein CASRLREGRDTQYF.

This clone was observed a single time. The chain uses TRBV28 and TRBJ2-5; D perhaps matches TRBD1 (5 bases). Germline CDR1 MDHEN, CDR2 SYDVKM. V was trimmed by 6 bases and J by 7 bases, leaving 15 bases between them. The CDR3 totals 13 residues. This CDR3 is CASSTGASGTQYF. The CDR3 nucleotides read TGTGCCAGCAGCACTGGGGCTTCAGGGACCCAGTACTTC.

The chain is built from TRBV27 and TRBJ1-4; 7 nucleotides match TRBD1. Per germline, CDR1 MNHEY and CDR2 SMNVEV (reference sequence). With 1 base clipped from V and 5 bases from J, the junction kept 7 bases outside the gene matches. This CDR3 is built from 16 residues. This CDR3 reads CASSLWGARGNEKLFF. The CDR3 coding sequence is TGTGCCAGCAGTTTATGGGGGGCCAGGGGGAATGAAAAACTGTTTTTT.

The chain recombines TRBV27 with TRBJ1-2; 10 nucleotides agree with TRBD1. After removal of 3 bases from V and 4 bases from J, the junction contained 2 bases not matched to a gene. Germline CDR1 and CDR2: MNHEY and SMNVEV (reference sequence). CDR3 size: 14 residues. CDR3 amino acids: CASSFRTGGYGYTF. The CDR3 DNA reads TGTGCCAGCAGTTTCCGGACAGGGGGCTATGGCTACACCTTC.

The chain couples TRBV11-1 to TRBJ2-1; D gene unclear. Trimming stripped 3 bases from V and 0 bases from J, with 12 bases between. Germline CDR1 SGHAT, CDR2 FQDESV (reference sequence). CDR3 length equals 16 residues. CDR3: CASSFRLGISYNEQFF. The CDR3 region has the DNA TGTGCCAGCAGCTTCCGGCTAGGAATCTCCTACAATGAGCAGTTCTTC.

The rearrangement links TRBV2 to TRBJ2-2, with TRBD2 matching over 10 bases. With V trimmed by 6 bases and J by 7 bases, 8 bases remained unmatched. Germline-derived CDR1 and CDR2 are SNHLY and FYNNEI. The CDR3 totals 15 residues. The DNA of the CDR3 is TGTGCCAGCAGGGTTCTAGCGGGAGAAGGCGGGGAGCTGTTTTTT. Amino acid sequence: CASRVLAGEGGELFF.

Here the CDR3 DNA reads TGTGCCAGCACCAACCTACAGGGGGCCTATGGCTACACCTTC. Translating gives CASTNLQGAYGYTF. The rearrangement links TRBV5-6 to TRBJ1-2; 9 bases fit TRBD1. The germline gives CDR1 SGHDT, CDR2 YYEEEE. The CDR3 length is 14 residues. Unmatched junction bases numbered 7, after V lost 6 bases and J lost 4 bases. Combining the CDR3 with reference TRBV5-6 and TRBJ1-2 gives the whole variable domain DAGVTQSPTHLIKTRGQQVTLRCSPKSGHDTVSWYQQALGQGPQFIFQYYEEEERQRGNFPDRFSGHQFPNYSSELNVNALLLGDSALYLCASTNLQGAYGYTFGSGTRLTVV.

This chain's CDR3 is CSVEGLAGPNIQYF. In nucleotides, the CDR3 is TGCAGCGTTGAAGGACTAGCGGGACCAAACATTCAGTACTTC. This chain links TRBV29-1 with TRBJ2-4, with 11 bases aligning to TRBD2. There are 14 residues in the CDR3. Looked up from germline, CDR1 is SQVTM and CDR2 is ANQGSEA. V shed 1 base and J 6 bases; nucleotides not matched to a gene: 2.

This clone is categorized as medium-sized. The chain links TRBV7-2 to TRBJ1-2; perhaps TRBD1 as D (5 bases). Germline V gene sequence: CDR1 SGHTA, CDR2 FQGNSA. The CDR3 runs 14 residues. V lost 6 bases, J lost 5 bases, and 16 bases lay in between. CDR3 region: CASRLPGDLYGYTF. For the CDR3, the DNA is TGTGCCAGCAGGTTGCCGGGGGATTTATATGGCTACACCTTC. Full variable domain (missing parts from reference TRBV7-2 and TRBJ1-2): GAGVSQSPSNKVTEKGKDVELRCDPISGHTALYWYRQSLGQGLEFLIYFQGNSAPDKSGLPSDRFSAERTGGSVSTLTIQRTQQEDSAVYLCASRLPGDLYGYTFGSGTRLTVV.

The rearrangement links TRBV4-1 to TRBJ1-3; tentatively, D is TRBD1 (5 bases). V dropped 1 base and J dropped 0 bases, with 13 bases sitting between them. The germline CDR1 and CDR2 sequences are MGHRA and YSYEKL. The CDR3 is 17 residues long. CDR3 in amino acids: CASSQGPAGGSGNTIYF. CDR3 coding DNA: TGCGCCAGCAGCCAAGGTCCCGCGGGGGGCTCTGGAAACACCATATATTTT.

The CDR3: CARSLVRSYGYTF. In DNA, the CDR3 is TGTGCCAGAAGCTTGGTCCGGTCCTATGGCTACACCTTC. The chain carries TRBV5-3 and TRBJ1-2; D gene uncertain. TRBV5-3 is an ORF for which the function is uncertain. This CDR3 comprises 13 residues. V lost 0 bases and J 4 bases, leaving 7 bases between the germline ends.

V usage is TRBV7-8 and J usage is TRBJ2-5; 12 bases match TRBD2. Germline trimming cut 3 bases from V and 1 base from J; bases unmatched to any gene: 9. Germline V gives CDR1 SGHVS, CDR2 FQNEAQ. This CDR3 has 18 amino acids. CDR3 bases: TGTGCCAGCAGCTTTGGACTAGCGGGATTCGCTCCCCAAGAGACCCAGTACTTC. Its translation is CASSFGLAGFAPQETQYF.

In DNA, the CDR3 is TGTGCCAGCAGTTTGTCGGGGGGCCGTTCGGGTGAGCAGTTCTTC. It specifies CASSLSGGRSGEQFF. The rearrangement links TRBV28 to TRBJ2-1; maybe TRBD2 (7 bases). The CDR3 is 15 residues long. Germline V gene sequence: CDR1 MDHEN, CDR2 SYDVKM. V lost 3 bases and J lost 9, with 18 bases in between.

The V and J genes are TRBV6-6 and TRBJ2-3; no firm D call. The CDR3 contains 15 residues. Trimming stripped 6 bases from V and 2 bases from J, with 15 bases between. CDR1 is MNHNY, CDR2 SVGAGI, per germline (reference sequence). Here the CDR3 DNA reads TGTGCCAGCAGGCCGACTCCGCGGCACACAGATACGCAGTATTTT. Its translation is CASRPTPRHTDTQYF.

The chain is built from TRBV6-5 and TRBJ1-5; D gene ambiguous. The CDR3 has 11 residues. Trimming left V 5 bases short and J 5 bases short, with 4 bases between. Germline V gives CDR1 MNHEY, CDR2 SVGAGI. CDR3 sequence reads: CASSTDQPQHF. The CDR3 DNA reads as TGTGCCAGCAGTACAGATCAGCCCCAGCATTTT.

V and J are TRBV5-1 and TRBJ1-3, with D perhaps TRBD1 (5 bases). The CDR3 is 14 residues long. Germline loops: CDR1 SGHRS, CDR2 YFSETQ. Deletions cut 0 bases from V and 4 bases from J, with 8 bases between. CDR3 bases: TGCGCCAGCAGCTTGGGACAGTTAGGAAACACCATATATTTT. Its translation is CASSLGQLGNTIYF.

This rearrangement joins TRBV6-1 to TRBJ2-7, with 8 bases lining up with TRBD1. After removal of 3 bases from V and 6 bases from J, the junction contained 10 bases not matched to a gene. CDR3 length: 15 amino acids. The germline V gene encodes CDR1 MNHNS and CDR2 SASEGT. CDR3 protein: CASSDDRGYRFEQYF. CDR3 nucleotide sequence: TGTGCCAGCAGTGACGACAGGGGTTATCGTTTCGAGCAGTACTTC.

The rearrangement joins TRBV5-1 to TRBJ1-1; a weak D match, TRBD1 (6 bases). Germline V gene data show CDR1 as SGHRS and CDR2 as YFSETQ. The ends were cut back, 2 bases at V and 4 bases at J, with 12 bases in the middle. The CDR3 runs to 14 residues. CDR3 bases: TGCGCCAGCAGCTTACAGGGAGGGGCCACTGAAGCTTTCTTT. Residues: CASSLQGGATEAFF. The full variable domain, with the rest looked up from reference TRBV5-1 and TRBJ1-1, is KAGVTQTPRYLIKTRGQQVTLSCSPISGHRSVSWYQQTPGQGLQFLFEYFSETQRNKGNFPGRFSGRQFSNSRSEMNVSTLELGDSALYLCASSLQGGATEAFFGQGTRLTVV.

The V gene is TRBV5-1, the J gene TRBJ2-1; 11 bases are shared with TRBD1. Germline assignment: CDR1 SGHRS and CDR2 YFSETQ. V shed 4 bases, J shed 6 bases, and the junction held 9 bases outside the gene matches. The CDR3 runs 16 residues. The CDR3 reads CASSKSPGTGGNEQFF. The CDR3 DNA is TGCGCCAGCAGCAAATCCCCCGGGACAGGGGGCAATGAGCAGTTCTTC.

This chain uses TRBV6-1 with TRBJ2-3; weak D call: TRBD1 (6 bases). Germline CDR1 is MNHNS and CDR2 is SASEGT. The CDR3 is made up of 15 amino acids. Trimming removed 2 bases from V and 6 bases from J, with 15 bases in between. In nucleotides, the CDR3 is TGTGCCAGCAGTGAAAGGACAGCCGACGCGGATACGCAGTATTTT. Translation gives CASSERTADADTQYF.

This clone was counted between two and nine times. The CDR3 protein is CASSLITSYEQYF. For the CDR3, the DNA is TGTGCCAGCAGCTTAATTACATCCTACGAGCAGTACTTC. The chain couples TRBV7-2 to TRBJ2-7; D uncertain. There are 13 residues in the CDR3. The V and J ends lost 2 bases and 1 base respectively, with 6 bases between them. CDR1 is SGHTA, CDR2 FQGNSA, per germline.

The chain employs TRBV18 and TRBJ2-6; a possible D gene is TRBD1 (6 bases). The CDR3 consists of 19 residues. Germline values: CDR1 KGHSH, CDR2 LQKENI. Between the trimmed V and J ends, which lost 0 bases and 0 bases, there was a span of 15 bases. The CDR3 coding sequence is TGTGCCAGCTCACCACCGTTAGGCAGGGGCCTCTCTGGGGCCAACGTCCTGACTTTC. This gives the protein CASSPPLGRGLSGANVLTF. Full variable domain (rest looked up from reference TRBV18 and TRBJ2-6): NAGVMQNPRHLVRRRGQEARLRCSPMKGHSHVYWYRQLPEEGLKFMVYLQKENIIDESGMPKERFSAEFPKEGPSILRIQQVVRGDSAAYFCASSPPLGRGLSGANVLTFGAGSRLTVL.

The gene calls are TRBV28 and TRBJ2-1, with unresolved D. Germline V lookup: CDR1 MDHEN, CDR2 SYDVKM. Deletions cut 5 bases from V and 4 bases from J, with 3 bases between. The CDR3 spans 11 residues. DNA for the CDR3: TGTGCCAGCAGTCTTTACAATGAGCAGTTCTTC. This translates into CASSLYNEQFF.

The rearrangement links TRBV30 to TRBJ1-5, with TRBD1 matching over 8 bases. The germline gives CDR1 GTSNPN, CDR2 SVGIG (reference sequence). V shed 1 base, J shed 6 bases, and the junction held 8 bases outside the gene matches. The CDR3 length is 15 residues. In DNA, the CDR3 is TGTGCCTGGAGTGCCCCTGGACAGGGAACTCAGCCCCAGCATTTT. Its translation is CAWSAPGQGTQPQHF. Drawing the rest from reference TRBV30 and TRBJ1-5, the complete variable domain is SQTIHQWPATLVQPVGSPLSLECTVEGTSNPNLYWYRQAAGRGLQLLFYSVGIGQISSEVPQNLSASRPQDRQFILSSKKLLLSDSGFYLCAWSAPGQGTQPQHFGDGTRLSIL.